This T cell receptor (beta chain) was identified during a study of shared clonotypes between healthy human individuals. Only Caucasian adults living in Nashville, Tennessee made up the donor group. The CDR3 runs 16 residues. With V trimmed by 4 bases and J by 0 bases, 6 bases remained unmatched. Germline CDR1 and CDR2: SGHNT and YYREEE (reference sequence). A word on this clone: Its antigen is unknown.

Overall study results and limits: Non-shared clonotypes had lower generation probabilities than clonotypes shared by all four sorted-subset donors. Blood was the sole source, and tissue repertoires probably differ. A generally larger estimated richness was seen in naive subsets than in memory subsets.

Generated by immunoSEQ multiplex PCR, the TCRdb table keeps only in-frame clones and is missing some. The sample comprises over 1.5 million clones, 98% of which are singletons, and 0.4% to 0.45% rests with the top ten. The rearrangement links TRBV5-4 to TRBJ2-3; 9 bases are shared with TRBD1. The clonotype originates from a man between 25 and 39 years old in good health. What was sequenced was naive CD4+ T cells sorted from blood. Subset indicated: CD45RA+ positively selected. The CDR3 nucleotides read TGTGCCAGCAGCACGGGACAGGGCCGCAGCACAGATACGCAGTATTTT. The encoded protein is CASSTGQGRSTDTQYF.